Listed below are T cell receptor beta chains from one sample, sequenced in a study of blood T cell repertoires in COVID-19. Clones were sequenced by immunoSEQ multiplex PCR, and TCRdb holds only the in-frame ones, with some missing. The profile shows over 120,000 clones, 76% of them singletons. Material: peripheral blood. These receptors originate from a woman of 80 years or more with active or convalescent COVID-19. The CDR3 runs from the conserved cysteine through the conserved F or W. The D gene is left open where the match is weak. Size values are once, few and many counts, or a class for expanded clones, and some rows have none.

TRBD1,few,TRBV28,TRBJ1-1,CASSTDRGRAGEAFF,TGTGCCAGCAGTACCGACAGGGGGCGGGCCGGTGAAGCTTTCTTT
TRBD1,-,TRBV19,TRBJ1-4,CASNQGARSEKLFF,TGTGCCAGTAACCAGGGGGCGCGCTCTGAAAAACTGTTTTTT
-,-,TRBV4-1,TRBJ1-2,CASSQDWSGYGYTF,TGCGCCAGCAGCCAAGATTGGTCAGGATATGGCTACACCTTC
TRBD2,-,TRBV6-5,TRBJ2-5,CASSYLAGEETQYF,TGTGCCAGCAGTTACCTAGCGGGGGAGGAGACCCAGTACTTC
TRBD2,-,TRBV10-1,TRBJ2-2,CASSPDVRLAGVNTGELFF,TGCGCCAGCAGCCCCGACGTTCGGCTAGCGGGGGTGAACACCGGGGAGCTGTTTTTT
TRBD1,-,TRBV7-9,TRBJ1-5,CASSLTGPQPQHF,TGTGCCAGCAGCTTGACAGGGCCACAGCCCCAGCATTTT
-,-,TRBV5-6,TRBJ2-2,CASSLPGNTGELFF,TGTGCCAGCAGCTTACCAGGGAACACCGGGGAGCTGTTTTTT
TRBD1,-,TRBV19,TRBJ1-5,CASKTDRGGQPQHF,TGTGCCAGTAAGACTGACAGGGGAGGTCAGCCCCAGCATTTT
-,-,TRBV7-8,TRBJ1-3,CASSTFRTDLNTIYF,TGTGCCAGCAGCACGTTTCGGACAGATTTAAACACCATATATTTT
-,-,TRBV10-3,TRBJ2-1,CAISESLQNEQFF,TGTGCCATCAGTGAGTCCTTGCAGAATGAGCAGTTCTTC
-,-,TRBV19,TRBJ1-6,CASMQGYNSPLHF,TGTGCCAGTATGCAGGGATATAATTCACCCCTCCACTTT
TRBD1,-,TRBV18,TRBJ2-7,CASSPRQGGGHEQYF,TGTGCCAGCTCACCCCGACAGGGGGGAGGTCACGAGCAGTACTTC
-,-,TRBV2,TRBJ1-6,CASSEALGSRNSPLHF,TGTGCCAGCAGTGAAGCGTTGGGTTCGCGGAATTCACCCCTCCACTTT
-,-,TRBV19,TRBJ1-4,CASRGSTILTTNEKLFF,TGTGCCAGTAGGGGCTCCACCATACTCACAACTAATGAAAAACTGTTTTTT
-,-,TRBV15,TRBJ2-1,CATSRDTETAMYNEQFF,TGTGCCACCAGCAGAGATACGGAGACAGCGATGTACAATGAGCAGTTCTTC
-,few,TRBV6-2/TRBV6-3,TRBJ1-2,CASSIQGTNYGYTF,TGTGCCAGCAGTATACAGGGAACTAACTATGGCTACACCTTC